Included here is one T cell receptor (beta chain) sequence, with context. Seattle participants joined during active infection and were tracked over time. The CDR3 covers 18 residues. Germline CDR1 reads ENHRY; CDR2 reads SYGVKD. V was pared by 10 bases and J by 1 base, with 17 bases of the junction left unmatched. This sample was included in a study of blood T cell repertoires in COVID-19. This table comes from immunoSEQ multiplex PCR, and its TCRdb copy is limited to in-frame clones, with some not included. Of over 85,000 clones in the sample, about nine tenths are singletons; the top ten hold around 5%.

The TCR comes from a woman aged 50 to 65 with COVID-19, enrolled during active disease. Sequencing used peripheral blood. The gene calls are TRBV10-3 and TRBJ2-1, with 9 bases matching TRBD2. CDR3 amino acids: CATSVAGGPSFSYNEQFF. The CDR3 nucleotides are TGTGCCACATCAGTTGCGGGGGGGCCCAGTTTTTCCTACAATGAGCAGTTCTTC.